This T cell receptor (beta chain) is from a study of blood T cell repertoires in COVID-19. Background on the study: The samples span acute and convalescent COVID-19 from the United States, Italy and Spain. From T cells, B-cell-depleted T cells, or PBMCs came the material, which was cDNA or gDNA.

The ends lost 1 base at V and 4 bases at J; junction bases unmatched: 5. Germline V gives CDR1 SGDLS, CDR2 YYNGEE. CDR3 size: 16 residues. Original processing notes: Using reference gene primer amplification, nucleated cell counts were estimated. Generated by immunoSEQ multiplex PCR, the TCRdb table keeps only in-frame clones and is missing some. That table gives V, J and clone size, and the DNA gave D and trimming. The sample contains some 70,000 clones, over 80% of which appear only once. This chain uses TRBV9 with TRBJ2-3; TRBD2 matches 11 bases. Sequences were obtained from peripheral blood. This TCR derives from a human donor in a cohort sampled during active COVID-19. The CDR3 bases are TGTGCCAGCAGCGTAATAGCGGGAGGGCCAGCAGATACGCAGTATTTT. Translated, it gives CASSVIAGGPADTQYF. Filled out from reference TRBV9 and TRBJ2-3, the complete variable domain reads DSGVTQTPKHLITATGQRVTLRCSPRSGDLSVYWYQQSLDQGLQFLIQYYNGEERAKGNILERFSAQQFPDLHSELNLSSLELGDSALYFCASSVIAGGPADTQYFGPGTRLTVL.